The rows below give T cell receptor beta chains drawn from one sample of a study of beta chain features in type 1 diabetes. Measured with immunoSEQ multiplex PCR; TCRdb has only the in-frame clones, and not every one. The sample has some 220,000 clones; roughly 10% are singletons. The sample taken for sequencing was central memory CD4+ T cells from blood. The source is a man between 18 and 35 years old in good health. Each CDR3 is given with its conserved first and last residue.

v_call cdr3_aa
TRBV10-3 CAIRGGLAGDEDEQYF
TRBV4-1 CASSQERSYNEQFF
TRBV6-6 CASTVTGTENEQFF
TRBV6-6 CASSRTDRDGEPQHF
TRBV15 CATSRTYLYGYTF
TRBV30 CAWSVPWSGNTIYF
TRBV30 CAWSVLSANEKLFF
TRBV5-1 CASSLEQGGYEQYF
TRBV6-5 CASTLSVSTDTQYF
TRBV30 CAWSVTGGYNEQFF
TRBV7-2 CASSSRPSEQYF
TRBV30 CAWSVGKANYGYTF
TRBV9 CASSVDRYGYTF
TRBV29-1 CSVFAGVQETQYF
TRBV6-5 CASIPGGTGNTIYF
TRBV19 CASNTGQGKSYEQYF
TRBV10-1 CASSERHTEAFF
TRBV5-1 CASKALTSGANEQFF
TRBV5-4 CASSPRDRGSTEAFF
TRBV7-2 CASSLGQGDREKLFF
TRBV5-6 CASSLRSGKSDTQYF
TRBV29-1 CSLLAGINEQFF
TRBV20-1 CSSRRSDEQYF
TRBV19 CASSASTSGGNNEQFF
TRBV18 CASSPGTSYQPQHF
TRBV14 CASSHVYEQYF
TRBV29-1 CSVDSGSLVEQFF
TRBV25-1 CASAKKGVDTEAFF
TRBV4-1 CASSQEETAKNIQYF
TRBV29-1 CSGAGLAYNEQFF
TRBV7-9 CASSFPSGQSYEQYF
TRBV25-1 CASSAGGRYTEAFF
TRBV7-9 CASSLFVGGTNQPQHF
TRBV29-1 CSVGPGGARTGELFF
TRBV19 CASQLGGHQPQHF
TRBV19 CASSGVNLNTEAFF
TRBV29-1 CSVEDLLTGDMSDEQFF
TRBV6-1 CASSSNSLSYEQYF
TRBV28 CASTRHRGDYGYTF
TRBV30 CAWAETGGKRNTQYF
TRBV18 CASSPPFPGVNTEAFF
TRBV15 CATSSDRDRGLNEQFF
TRBV7-9 CASSPRDREYEQYF
TRBV19 CASSISPQGAELFF
TRBV7-9 CASSRQGSTGELFF
TRBV6-6 CASSLVGELFF
TRBV7-2 CASSLAGQSYEQYF
TRBV5-6 CASSPWRAEAFF